In this sample, the clone carrying this TCR beta chain turned up many times. The sample comes from a study of early T cells in non-severe SARS-CoV-2 infection. Study background: Sequenced material consisted of bulk RNA (from unsorted whole blood), and chains were unpaired.

Unique molecular identifiers tagged individual cDNA molecules. From the 5' RACE reads, TCRdb called clonotypes with MiXCR, one entry per CDR3 protein. The sample carries fewer than 35,000 distinct CDR3 sequences, 5.7% recorded once. The CDR3 runs 17 residues. Germline CDR1 and CDR2: MNHEY and SMNVEV (reference sequence). V lost 0 bases, J lost 7 bases, and 7 bases stayed unmatched. J is TRBJ2-3 and V is TRBV27; TRBD2 aligns across 13 bases. The sample was whole blood. The clonotype originates from an adult who was a healthcare worker with PCR-confirmed SARS-CoV-2 infection or an uninfected control (not recorded which). The DNA of the CDR3 is TGTGCCAGCAGTTTATCGAGAGGGACTAGCGGGATTTATACGCAGTATTTT. Its protein is CASSLSRGTSGIYTQYF.